This T cell receptor (beta chain) was retrieved from a study of T cells after yellow fever vaccination. TCRdb re-derived calls from the 5' RACE reads in MiXCR, one entry per CDR3 protein. The repertoire holds roughly 150,000 distinct CDR3 sequences, approximately 6.6% seen once, with approximately 0.61% in the top ten. The CDR3 is 17 amino acids. The J segment lost 6 bases and the V segment lost 1 base, leaving 8 bases of the junction unmatched. This clonotype was counted ten times or more. The sample consisted of CD4+ T cells sorted from PBMCs, taken 10 days after the yellow fever booster vaccination. The source of this sequence is a young man who received the YFV17D yellow fever vaccine. This chain uses TRBV12-3 or TRBV12-4 with TRBJ2-1; TRBD2 aligns across 11 bases. The CDR3, as DNA: TGTGCCAGCAGTTTAGGCTTCCCTAGCGGGAGGCCCAATGAGCAGTTCTTC. Protein sequence: CASSLGFPSGRPNEQFF.